Listed here are 10 T cell receptor beta chains from one sample, sequenced in a study of spatial heterogeneity in lung cancer. Stated time point: sample taken at primary tumor resection. From tumor, nontumor lung or frozen PBMC, whole RNA was taken unsorted for sequencing. One entry per CDR3 protein, called by TCRdb with MiXCR from the 5' RACE reads. The table shows under 75,000 distinct CDR3 sequences, with 7.5% to 8.5% occurring only once. Sequenced here: PBMCs, sampled at surgery. These receptors originate from a female donor with early-stage non-small cell lung cancer.

The chain couples TRBV28 to TRBJ1-2; D is undetermined. V was cut by 8 bases and J by 1 base, with 20 bases left in between. CDR3 length: 16 amino acids. From germline, CDR1 is MDHEN and CDR2 SYDVKM. CDR3 protein: CASRVGGLGLNYGYTF. The CDR3, as DNA: TGTGCCAGCCGGGTAGGAGGGCTTGGGCTTAACTATGGCTACACCTTC.

This chain uses TRBV27 with TRBJ1-1; D not resolved. Per germline, CDR1 MNHEY and CDR2 SMNVEV (reference sequence). V was shortened by 5 bases and J by 2 bases, with 12 bases between the two germline ends. The CDR3 spans 14 residues. CDR3 protein: CASSPYDGNTEAFF. The CDR3 region has the DNA TGTGCCAGCAGTCCCTACGACGGCAACACTGAAGCTTTCTTT.

The chain carries TRBV4-1 and TRBJ1-6; 7 nucleotides agree with TRBD1. Trimming at V came to 0 bases and at J to 10 bases, leaving 6 bases not matched to a gene. The CDR3 length is 15 residues. From germline, CDR1 is MGHRA and CDR2 YSYEKL. CDR3 in amino acids: CASSQDRGTVSPLHF. The CDR3 coding sequence is TGCGCCAGCAGCCAAGATCGAGGGACAGTCTCACCCCTCCACTTT.

This clonotype was seen at least ten times. V gene TRBV4-1 combines with J gene TRBJ2-3; tentatively, D is TRBD2 (5 bases). The germline V gene has CDR1 MGHRA and CDR2 YSYEKL. Trimming left V 0 bases short and J 0 bases short, with 19 bases between. CDR3 length: 19 residues. The CDR3: CASSQEGRSGPWSTDTQYF. CDR3 DNA sequence: TGCGCCAGCAGCCAAGAGGGTCGGAGCGGCCCTTGGAGCACAGATACGCAGTATTTT.

In its sample, this clonotype is medium-sized. The chain couples TRBV7-9 to TRBJ1-5; 8 nucleotides match TRBD1. V shed 4 bases, J shed 6 bases, and the junction held 5 bases outside the gene matches. Germline V gives CDR1 SEHNR, CDR2 FQNEAQ (reference sequence). There are 14 residues in the CDR3. The CDR3 protein is CASSSGGLGQPQHF. The CDR3 DNA reads as TGTGCCAGCAGCTCAGGGGGCTTAGGTCAGCCCCAGCATTTT.

A word on this clonotype: One base away lies a much larger clone, so this may be a sequencing read error. Since the CDR3 does not end with the conserved phenylalanine or tryptophan, this likely comes from a read error. V usage is TRBV18 and J usage is TRBJ1-4; unclear D gene. Per the germline V gene, CDR1 is KGHSH and CDR2 is LQKENI. This CDR3 region has 13 residues. Trimming removed 3 bases at V and 13 bases at J, with 15 bases between. This chain's CDR3 is CASSPPGPPALFS. CDR3 DNA: TGTGCCAGCTCACCCCCCGGACCCCCTGCACTGTTTTCT.

The chain uses TRBV15 and TRBJ2-5; D not certain. Germline CDR1 and CDR2: LNHNV and YYDKDF (reference sequence). The CDR3 loop spans 11 amino acids. V was shortened by 5 bases and J by 3 bases, with 4 bases between the two germline ends. The CDR3 region has the DNA TGTGCCACCAGCGCTAAAGAGACCCAGTACTTC. The encoded protein is CATSAKETQYF.

This clonotype occurred many times. V usage is TRBV12-3 or TRBV12-4 and J usage is TRBJ2-1, with 9 positions matching TRBD2. The CDR3 is made up of 17 amino acids. The V segment lost 2 bases and the J segment 2 bases; nucleotides outside the gene matches: 7. The CDR3 DNA reads TGTGCCAGCAGTTTACGCCCGACTAGCGGAACCTACAATGAGCAGTTCTTC. It specifies CASSLRPTSGTYNEQFF.

This clonotype has a count of ten or more. The CDR3 loop is CASRPGGAWTDTQYF. For the CDR3, the DNA is TGTGCCAGCAGGCCCGGGGGGGCCTGGACAGATACGCAGTATTTT. The chain employs TRBV3-1 and TRBJ2-3; 8 nucleotides agree with TRBD2. The V segment lost 6 bases and the J segment 3 bases; nucleotides outside the gene matches: 8. CDR3 size: 15 residues. Germline loops: CDR1 LGHDT, CDR2 YNNKEL (reference sequence).

V usage is TRBV20-1 and J usage is TRBJ1-4; possibly TRBD1 for D (5 bases). The CDR3 is 16 amino acids. The germline gives CDR1 DFQATT, CDR2 SNEGSKA (reference sequence). The V and J ends lost 0 bases and 2 bases respectively, with 13 bases between them. The CDR3 nucleotides are TGCAGTGCTAGAGATTCTAGGGACTCGACTAATGAAAAACTGTTTTTT. Protein: CSARDSRDSTNEKLFF.